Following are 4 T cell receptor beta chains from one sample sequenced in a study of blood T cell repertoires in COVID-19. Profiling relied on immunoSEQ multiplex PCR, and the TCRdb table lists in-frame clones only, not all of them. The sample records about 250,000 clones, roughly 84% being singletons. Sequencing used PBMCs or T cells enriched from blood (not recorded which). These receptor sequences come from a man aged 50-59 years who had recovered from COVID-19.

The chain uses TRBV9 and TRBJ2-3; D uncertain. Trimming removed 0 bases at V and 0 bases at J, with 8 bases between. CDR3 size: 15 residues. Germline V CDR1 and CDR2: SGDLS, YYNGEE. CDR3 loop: CASSVGVSSTDTQYF. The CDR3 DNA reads TGTGCCAGCAGCGTAGGTGTCTCTAGCACAGATACGCAGTATTTT.

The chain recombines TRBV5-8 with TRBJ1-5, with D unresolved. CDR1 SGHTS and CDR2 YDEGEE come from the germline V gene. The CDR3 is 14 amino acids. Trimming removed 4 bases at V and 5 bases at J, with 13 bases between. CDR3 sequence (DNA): TGTGCCAGCAGCCAATACTTGTTCGATCAGCCCCAGCATTTT. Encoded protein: CASSQYLFDQPQHF.

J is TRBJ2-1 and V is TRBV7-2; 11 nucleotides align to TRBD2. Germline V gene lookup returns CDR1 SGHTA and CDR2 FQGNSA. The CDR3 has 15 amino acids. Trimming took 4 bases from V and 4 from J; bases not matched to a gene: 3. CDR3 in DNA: TGTGCCAGCAGCTGGACTAGCGGGCAGTACAATGAGCAGTTCTTC. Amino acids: CASSWTSGQYNEQFF.

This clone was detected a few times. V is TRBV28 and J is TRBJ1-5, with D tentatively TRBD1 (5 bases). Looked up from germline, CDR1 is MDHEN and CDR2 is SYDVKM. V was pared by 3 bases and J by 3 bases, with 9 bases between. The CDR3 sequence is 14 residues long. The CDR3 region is CASSFKGANQPQHF. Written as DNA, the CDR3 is TGTGCCAGCAGTTTTAAAGGGGCCAATCAGCCCCAGCATTTT.